This entry lists 20 T cell receptor beta chains sequenced from one sample in a study of early T cells in non-severe SARS-CoV-2 infection. TCRdb fed the 5' RACE reads into MiXCR, producing one record per CDR3 protein. Of 45,000 to 65,000 distinct CDR3 sequences listed, around 8.4% are singletons. Source material: whole blood. The receptors derive from an adult who was a healthcare worker with PCR-confirmed SARS-CoV-2 infection or an uninfected control (not recorded which).

The rearrangement links TRBV12-5 to TRBJ2-3; weak D call: TRBD2 (5 bases). Germline V gene lookup returns CDR1 LGHNT and CDR2 FRNRAP. V lost 6 bases, J lost 3 bases, and 13 bases lay in between. This CDR3 is built from 14 residues. CDR3: CASGLDQITDTQYF. CDR3 nucleotides: TGTGCTAGTGGACTAGACCAAATTACAGATACGCAGTATTTT.

This chain connects TRBV20-1 to TRBJ2-1; 12 positions agree with TRBD2. This CDR3 is 14 amino acids long. With 0 bases clipped from V and 9 bases from J, the junction kept 3 bases outside the gene matches. In germline, CDR1 is DFQATT, CDR2 SNEGSKA (reference sequence). Here the CDR3 DNA reads TGCAGTGCTAGAGAACTAGCGGGAGGCGCTGAGCAGTTCTTC. It translates to CSARELAGGAEQFF.

J is TRBJ1-5 and V is TRBV6-1; D uncertain. Germline V gives CDR1 MNHNS, CDR2 SASEGT. Trimming shortened V by 7 bases and J by 6 bases, and 22 bases separated the two germline ends. The CDR3 spans 16 residues. CDR3 amino acids: CASTPRRGPLGQPQHF. Written as DNA, the CDR3 is TGTGCCAGCACCCCACGGCGAGGACCACTAGGTCAGCCCCAGCATTTT.

In its sample, this clonotype was seen a few times. The CDR3 reads CSARVTGDTTMGYTF. DNA of the CDR3: TGCAGTGCTAGAGTGACAGGGGACACCACTATGGGCTACACCTTC. This chain connects TRBV20-1 to TRBJ1-2; 8 nucleotides agree with TRBD1. This CDR3 has 15 residues. In germline, CDR1 is DFQATT, CDR2 SNEGSKA (reference sequence). V lost 1 base to trimming and J lost 8 bases; unmatched junction nucleotides: 12.

This clonotype was counted at least ten times. The chain employs TRBV18 and TRBJ1-1; no firm D call. CDR3 length equals 14 residues. V was trimmed by 5 bases and J by 3 bases, leaving 13 bases between them. The V gene's germline CDR1 is KGHSH and CDR2 LQKENI. The CDR3, as DNA: TGTGCCAGCTCATCGTCCTCCGGAGACACTGAAGCTTTCTTT. Translation gives CASSSSSGDTEAFF.

V gene TRBV5-1 combines with J gene TRBJ2-5; TRBD2 matches 11 bases. The CDR3 is 17 residues long. Germline CDR1 and CDR2: SGHRS and YFSETQ. The junction had 12 bases not matched to a gene; V was cut back by 5 bases and J by 3 bases. In nucleotides, the CDR3 is TGCGCCAGCAGGGCCCTACTAGCGGGAGATGGAAAAGAGACCCAGTACTTC. Its translation is CASRALLAGDGKETQYF.

This clonotype was counted between two and nine times. This chain uses TRBV9 with TRBJ2-3; 10 nucleotides match TRBD2. This CDR3 is built from 14 residues. The J segment lost 4 bases and the V segment lost 3 bases, leaving 2 bases of the junction unmatched. Germline V lookup: CDR1 SGDLS, CDR2 YYNGEE. The DNA for the CDR3 is TGTGCCAGCAGCGAAAGCGGGAGGGCAGATACGCAGTATTTT. Translating it yields CASSESGRADTQYF.

The chain is built from TRBV5-1 and TRBJ2-7; D gene ambiguous. The CDR3 contains 13 residues. The V gene lost 0 bases and the J gene lost 3 bases, with 7 bases spanning the gap. The germline CDR1 and CDR2 sequences are SGHRS and YFSETQ. CDR3 sequence: CASSLGQNYEQYF. The CDR3 coding sequence is TGCGCCAGCAGCTTGGGGCAGAACTACGAGCAGTACTTC.

Only a few counts were recorded for this clonotype. The chain is built from TRBV7-2 and TRBJ1-2, with D maybe TRBD1 (5 bases). The V end was cut by 1 base, the J end by 8 bases, with 11 bases between. The CDR3 covers 13 residues. Germline V gives CDR1 SGHTA, CDR2 FQGNSA. CDR3 loop: CASSLEGLLGYTF. The CDR3 bases are TGTGCCAGCAGCTTAGAGGGGCTCTTAGGCTACACCTTC.

This clonotype was observed at least ten times. The genes are TRBV11-2 and TRBJ2-7, with D tentatively TRBD2 (6 bases). The CDR3 is 14 amino acids. Germline CDR1 is SGHAT and CDR2 is FQNNGV. The ends were cut back, 5 bases at V and 3 bases at J, with 14 bases in the middle. The CDR3: CASSAGTQVYEQYF. As DNA, the CDR3 is TGTGCCAGCAGCGCCGGGACTCAAGTCTACGAGCAGTACTTC.

This clonotype appeared a few times. The J gene is TRBJ2-7, the V gene TRBV5-1; D is unclear. In germline, CDR1 is SGHRS, CDR2 YFSETQ. V was clipped by 1 base and J by 0 bases, with 8 bases between them. This CDR3 is built from 14 residues. CDR3 sequence: CASSLLTSSYEQYF. DNA of the CDR3: TGCGCCAGCAGCTTGCTTACAAGCTCCTACGAGCAGTACTTC.

The table lists this clonotype with many counts. This rearrangement joins TRBV7-3 to TRBJ2-1; 7 positions agree with TRBD2. Per germline, CDR1 SGHTA and CDR2 FQGTGA. The junction had 13 bases not matched to a gene; V was cut back by 2 bases and J by 6 bases. The CDR3 extends over 17 amino acids. The CDR3 loop is CASSLAGLDLGFNEQFF. The CDR3 DNA follows: TGTGCCAGCAGCTTAGCCGGACTAGACCTTGGATTCAATGAGCAGTTCTTC.

In its sample, this clonotype was seen many times. The chain couples TRBV4-2 to TRBJ1-5, with TRBD1 as a possible D gene (5 bases). Trimming pared 1 base from V and 4 bases from J, leaving 14 bases between. The CDR3 consists of 16 residues. CDR1 and CDR2 from the germline V gene are LGHNA and YNFKEQ. The CDR3 protein is CASSQVVGGVNQPQHF. CDR3 DNA sequence: TGTGCCAGCAGCCAAGTCGTCGGAGGGGTGAATCAGCCCCAGCATTTT.

In this sample, this clonotype turned up a few times. The genes are TRBV5-4 and TRBJ1-1; unclear D gene. Germline V gives CDR1 SGHNT, CDR2 YYREEE (reference sequence). There are 12 residues in the CDR3. Trimming took off 4 bases at V and 8 bases at J, with 12 bases between the two ends. In DNA form, the CDR3 reads TGTGCCAGCAGCCCCGGACGGAGCGAAGCTTTCTTT. Translation: CASSPGRSEAFF.

This clonotype was seen a handful of times. The genes are TRBV30 and TRBJ1-2; D gene ambiguous. Trimming stripped 4 bases from V and 8 bases from J, with 20 bases between. In germline, CDR1 is GTSNPN, CDR2 SVGIG (reference sequence). This CDR3 is built from 14 residues. This CDR3 reads CAWTRLALRGGYTF. The DNA of the CDR3 is TGTGCCTGGACTCGTTTGGCGCTGCGGGGAGGCTACACCTTC.

This clonotype was counted ten times or more. This rearrangement joins TRBV20-1 to TRBJ2-5; 7 bases match TRBD2. V was clipped by 6 bases and J by 3 bases; unmatched bases: 4. CDR1 DFQATT and CDR2 SNEGSKA come from the germline V gene (reference sequence). The CDR3 is 12 residues long. In DNA form, the CDR3 reads TGCAGTGCACTGGGACTAAAAGAGACCCAGTACTTC. Its translation is CSALGLKETQYF.

This clonotype came up a few times. This rearrangement joins TRBV29-1 to TRBJ2-1; D call uncertain. This CDR3 is 11 amino acids long. The germline gives CDR1 SQVTM, CDR2 ANQGSEA. V was pared by 2 bases and J by 6 bases, with 5 bases between. The CDR3 sequence is CSVESGNEQFF. The CDR3 DNA reads as TGCAGCGTTGAAAGTGGCAATGAGCAGTTCTTC.

The chain joins TRBV7-9 to TRBJ1-1; D call uncertain. The CDR3 is 14 residues long. The germline V gene encodes CDR1 SEHNR and CDR2 FQNEAQ (reference sequence). V lost 3 bases to trimming and J lost 1 base, with 9 bases between them. The CDR3 here is CASSFLDGNTEAFF. DNA for the CDR3: TGTGCCAGCAGCTTCTTGGACGGGAACACTGAAGCTTTCTTT. Full variable domain (missing parts from reference TRBV7-9 and TRBJ1-1): DTGVSQNPRHKITKRGQNVTFRCDPISEHNRLYWYRQTLGQGPEFLTYFQNEAQLEKSRLLSDRFSAERPKGSFSTLEIQRTEQGDSAMYLCASSFLDGNTEAFFGQGTRLTVV.

This clonotype was seen many times. The chain carries TRBV28 and TRBJ1-4; D is perhaps TRBD1 (5 bases). Between the trimmed V and J ends, which lost 2 bases and 8 bases, there was a span of 15 bases. The CDR3 is 15 amino acids. Per germline, CDR1 MDHEN and CDR2 SYDVKM. CDR3 DNA sequence: TGTGCCAGCAGTTTACCCCAGGGTCTGGGGGAAAAACTGTTTTTT. Its translation: CASSLPQGLGEKLFF.

This clonotype was counted many times. This chain uses TRBV11-2 with TRBJ2-7; D unresolved. CDR3 length: 14 amino acids. Trimming stripped 0 bases from V and 3 bases from J, with 9 bases between. CDR1 SGHAT and CDR2 FQNNGV come from the germline V gene. In nucleotides, the CDR3 is TGTGCCAGCAGCTTAGATAGGGCACACTACGAGCAGTACTTC. Translated: CASSLDRAHYEQYF.